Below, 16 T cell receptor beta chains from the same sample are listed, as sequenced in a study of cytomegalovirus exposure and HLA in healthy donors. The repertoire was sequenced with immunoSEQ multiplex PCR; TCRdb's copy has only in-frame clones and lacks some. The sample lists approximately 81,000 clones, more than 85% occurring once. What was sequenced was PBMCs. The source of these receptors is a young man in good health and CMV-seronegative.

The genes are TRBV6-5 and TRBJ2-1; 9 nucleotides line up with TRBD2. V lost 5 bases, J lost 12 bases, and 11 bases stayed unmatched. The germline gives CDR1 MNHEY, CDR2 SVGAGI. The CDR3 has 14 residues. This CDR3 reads CASSLHGTSSGQFF. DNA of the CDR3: TGTGCCAGCAGTCTACACGGGACTAGCTCGGGGCAGTTCTTC.

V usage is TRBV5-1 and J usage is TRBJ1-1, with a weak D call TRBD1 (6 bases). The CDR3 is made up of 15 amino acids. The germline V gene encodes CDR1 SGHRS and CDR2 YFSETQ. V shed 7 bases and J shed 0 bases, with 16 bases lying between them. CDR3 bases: TGCGCCAGCGGAGCCGGGACAACAATGAACACTGAAGCTTTCTTT. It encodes CASGAGTTMNTEAFF.

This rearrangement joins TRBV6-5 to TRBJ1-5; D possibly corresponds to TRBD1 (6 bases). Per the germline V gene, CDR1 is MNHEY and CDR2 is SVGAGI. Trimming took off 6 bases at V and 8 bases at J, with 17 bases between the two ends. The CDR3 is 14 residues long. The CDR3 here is CASRAQGGSEPQHF. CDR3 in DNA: TGTGCCAGCAGGGCACAGGGTGGTTCTGAGCCCCAGCATTTT.

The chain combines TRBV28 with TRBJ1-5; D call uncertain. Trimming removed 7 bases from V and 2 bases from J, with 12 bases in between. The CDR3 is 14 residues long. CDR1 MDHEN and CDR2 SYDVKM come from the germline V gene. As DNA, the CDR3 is TGTGCCAGCAATCCGGATCAGGGCAATCAGCCCCAGCATTTT. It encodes CASNPDQGNQPQHF.

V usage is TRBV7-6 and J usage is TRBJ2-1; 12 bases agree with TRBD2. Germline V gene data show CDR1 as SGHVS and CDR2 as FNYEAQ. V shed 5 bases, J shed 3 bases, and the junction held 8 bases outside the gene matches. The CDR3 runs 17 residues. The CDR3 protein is CASSPRTSGAYYNEQFF. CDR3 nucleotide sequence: TGTGCCAGCAGCCCCCGGACTAGCGGGGCCTACTACAATGAGCAGTTCTTC.

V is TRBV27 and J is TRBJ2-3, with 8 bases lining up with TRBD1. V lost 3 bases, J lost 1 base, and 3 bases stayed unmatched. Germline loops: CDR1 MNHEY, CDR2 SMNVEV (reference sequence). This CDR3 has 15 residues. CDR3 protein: CASSFGQGRTDTQYF. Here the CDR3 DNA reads TGTGCCAGCAGTTTCGGACAGGGTCGCACAGATACGCAGTATTTT.

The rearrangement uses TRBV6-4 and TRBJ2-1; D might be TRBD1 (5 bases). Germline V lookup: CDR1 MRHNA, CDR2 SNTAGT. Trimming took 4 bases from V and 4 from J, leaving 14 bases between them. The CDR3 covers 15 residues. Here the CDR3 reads CASSGQGGDYNEQFF. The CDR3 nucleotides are TGTGCCAGCAGTGGCCAGGGCGGAGATTACAATGAGCAGTTCTTC.

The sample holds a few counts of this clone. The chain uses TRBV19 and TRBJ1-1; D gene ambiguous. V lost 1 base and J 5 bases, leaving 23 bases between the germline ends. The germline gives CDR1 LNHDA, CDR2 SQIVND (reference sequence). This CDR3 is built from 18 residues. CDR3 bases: TGTGCCAGTAGTATAGGGACGCTCAACCATCGACGAGGGACTGAAGCTTTCTTT. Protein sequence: CASSIGTLNHRRGTEAFF. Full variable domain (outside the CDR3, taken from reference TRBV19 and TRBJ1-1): DGGITQSPKYLFRKEGQNVTLSCEQNLNHDAMYWYRQDPGQGLRLIYYSQIVNDFQKGDIAEGYSVSREKKESFPLTVTSAQKNPTAFYLCASSIGTLNHRRGTEAFFGQGTRLTVV.

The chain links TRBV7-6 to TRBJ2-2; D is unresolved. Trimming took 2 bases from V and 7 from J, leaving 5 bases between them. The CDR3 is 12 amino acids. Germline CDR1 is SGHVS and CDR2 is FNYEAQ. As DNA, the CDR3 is TGTGCCAGCAGCTTAATTAACGGGGAGCTGTTTTTT. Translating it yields CASSLINGELFF.

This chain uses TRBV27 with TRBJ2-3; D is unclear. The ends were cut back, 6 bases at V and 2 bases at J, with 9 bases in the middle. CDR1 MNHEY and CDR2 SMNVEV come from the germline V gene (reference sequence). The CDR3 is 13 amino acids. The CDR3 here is CASSSYYTDTQYF. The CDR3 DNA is TGTGCCAGCAGCTCTTATTACACAGATACGCAGTATTTT.

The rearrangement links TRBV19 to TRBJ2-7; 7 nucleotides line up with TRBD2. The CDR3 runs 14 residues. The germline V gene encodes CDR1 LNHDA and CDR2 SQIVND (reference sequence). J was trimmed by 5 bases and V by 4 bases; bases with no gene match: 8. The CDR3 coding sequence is TGTGCCAGTAGTAACCCGGGAGGTACCCACGAGCAGTACTTC. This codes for CASSNPGGTHEQYF. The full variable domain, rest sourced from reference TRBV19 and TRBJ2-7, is DGGITQSPKYLFRKEGQNVTLSCEQNLNHDAMYWYRQDPGQGLRLIYYSQIVNDFQKGDIAEGYSVSREKKESFPLTVTSAQKNPTAFYLCASSNPGGTHEQYFGPGTRLTVT.

The CDR3 DNA reads TGTGCCAGCTCACCCGACGGCCGGGAGCCCCAGCATTTT. Its translation: CASSPDGREPQHF. V and J are TRBV18 and TRBJ1-5; D remains unclear. The CDR3 is made up of 13 amino acids. Trimming shortened V by 3 bases and J by 8 bases, and 11 bases separated the two germline ends. Germline assignment: CDR1 KGHSH and CDR2 LQKENI.

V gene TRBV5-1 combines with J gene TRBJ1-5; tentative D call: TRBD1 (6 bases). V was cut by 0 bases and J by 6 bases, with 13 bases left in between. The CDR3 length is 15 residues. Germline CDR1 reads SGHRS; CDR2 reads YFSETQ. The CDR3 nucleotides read TGCGCCAGCAGCTTGGATGCGGGGGGGCCTCAGCCCCAGCATTTT. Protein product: CASSLDAGGPQPQHF.

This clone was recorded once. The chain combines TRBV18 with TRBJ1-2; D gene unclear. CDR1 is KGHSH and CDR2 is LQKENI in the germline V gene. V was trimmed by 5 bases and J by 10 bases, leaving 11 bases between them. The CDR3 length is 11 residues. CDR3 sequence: CASSEANTYTF. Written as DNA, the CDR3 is TGTGCCAGCTCAGAGGCTAACACCTACACCTTC.

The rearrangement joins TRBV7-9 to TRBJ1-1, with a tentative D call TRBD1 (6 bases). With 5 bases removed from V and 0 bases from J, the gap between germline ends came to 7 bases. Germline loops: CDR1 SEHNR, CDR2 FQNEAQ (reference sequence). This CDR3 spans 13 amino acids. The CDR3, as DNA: TGTGCCAGCAGCCGGGACATGAACACTGAAGCTTTCTTT. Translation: CASSRDMNTEAFF.

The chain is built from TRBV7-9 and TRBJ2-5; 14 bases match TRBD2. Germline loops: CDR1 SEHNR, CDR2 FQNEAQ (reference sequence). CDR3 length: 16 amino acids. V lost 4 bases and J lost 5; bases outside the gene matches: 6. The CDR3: CASSSPGLAGVETQYF. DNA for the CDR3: TGTGCCAGCAGCTCTCCGGGACTAGCGGGAGTCGAGACCCAGTACTTC.